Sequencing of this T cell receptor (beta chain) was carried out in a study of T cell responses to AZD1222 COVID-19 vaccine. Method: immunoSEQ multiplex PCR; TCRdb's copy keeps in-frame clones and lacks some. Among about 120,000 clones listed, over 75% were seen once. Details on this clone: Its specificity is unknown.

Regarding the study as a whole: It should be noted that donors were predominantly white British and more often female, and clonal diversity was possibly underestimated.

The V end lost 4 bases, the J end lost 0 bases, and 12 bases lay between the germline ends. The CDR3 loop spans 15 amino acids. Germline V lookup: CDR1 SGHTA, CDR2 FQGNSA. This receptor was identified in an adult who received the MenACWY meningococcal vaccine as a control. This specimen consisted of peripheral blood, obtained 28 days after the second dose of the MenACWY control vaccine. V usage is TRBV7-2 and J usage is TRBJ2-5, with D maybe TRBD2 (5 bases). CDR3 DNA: TGTGCCAGCAGCTCCCCGGACTGGTACCAAGAGACCCAGTACTTC. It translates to CASSSPDWYQETQYF.